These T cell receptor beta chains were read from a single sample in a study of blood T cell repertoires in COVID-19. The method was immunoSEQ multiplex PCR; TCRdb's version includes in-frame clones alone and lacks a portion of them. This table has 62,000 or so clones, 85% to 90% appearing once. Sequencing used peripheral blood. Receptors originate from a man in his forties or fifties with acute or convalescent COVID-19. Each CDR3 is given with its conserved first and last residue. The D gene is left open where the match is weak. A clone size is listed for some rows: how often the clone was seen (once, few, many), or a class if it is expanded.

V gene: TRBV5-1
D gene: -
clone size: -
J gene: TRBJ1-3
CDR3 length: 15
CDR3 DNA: TGCGCCAGCAGCTTGGATGGCAGCTCTGGAAACACCATATATTTT
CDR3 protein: CASSLDGSSGNTIYF

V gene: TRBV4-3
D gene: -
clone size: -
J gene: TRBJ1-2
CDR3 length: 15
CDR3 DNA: TGCGCCAGCAGCCAAGACTCCGGCGGTCTCTATGGCTACACCTTC
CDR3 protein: CASSQDSGGLYGYTF

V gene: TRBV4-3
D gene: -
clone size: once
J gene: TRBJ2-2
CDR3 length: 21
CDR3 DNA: TGCGCCAGCAGCCAAGAACCGTCTTACCCCAGGGGGGAAGGAGGAACCGGGGAGCTGTTTTTT
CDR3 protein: CASSQEPSYPRGEGGTGELFF

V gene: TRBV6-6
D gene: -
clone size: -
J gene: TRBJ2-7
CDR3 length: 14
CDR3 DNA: TGTGCCAGCAGTTACTCGTCCACCGGGTACGAGCAGTACTTC
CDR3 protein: CASSYSSTGYEQYF

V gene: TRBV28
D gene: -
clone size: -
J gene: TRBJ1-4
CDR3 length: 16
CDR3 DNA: TGTGCCAGCAGTGGGGACTGGTTCCTAACTAATGAAAAACTGTTTTTT
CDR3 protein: CASSGDWFLTNEKLFF

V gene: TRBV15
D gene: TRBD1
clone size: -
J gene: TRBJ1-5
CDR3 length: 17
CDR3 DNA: TGTGCCACCAGCAGACCGGGACAGGCTCAAAACAATCAGCCCCAGCATTTT
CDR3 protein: CATSRPGQAQNNQPQHF

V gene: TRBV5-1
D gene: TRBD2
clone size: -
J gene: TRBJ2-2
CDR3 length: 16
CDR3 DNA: TGCGCCAGCAGCTTGGTGGCTAGCGGGCAAACCGGGGAGCTGTTTTTT
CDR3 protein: CASSLVASGQTGELFF

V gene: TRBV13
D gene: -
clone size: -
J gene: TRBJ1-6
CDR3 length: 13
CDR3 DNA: TGTGCCAGCAGCTCGGGGAGTCTTTCACCCCTCCACTTT
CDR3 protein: CASSSGSLSPLHF

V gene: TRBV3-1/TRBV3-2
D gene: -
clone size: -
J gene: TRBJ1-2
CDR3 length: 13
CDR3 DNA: TGTGCCAGCAGCCAAGGGAACAGGCAAGGCTACACCTTC
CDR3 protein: CASSQGNRQGYTF

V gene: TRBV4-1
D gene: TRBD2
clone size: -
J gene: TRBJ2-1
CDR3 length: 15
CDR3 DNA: TGCGCCAGCAGCCAAGGCGGGAGTTCCTACAATGAGCAGTTCTTC
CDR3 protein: CASSQGGSSYNEQFF

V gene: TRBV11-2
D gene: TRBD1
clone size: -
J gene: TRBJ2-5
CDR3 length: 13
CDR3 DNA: TGTGCCAGCAGCAGGGACAGACAAGAGACCCAGTACTTC
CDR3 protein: CASSRDRQETQYF

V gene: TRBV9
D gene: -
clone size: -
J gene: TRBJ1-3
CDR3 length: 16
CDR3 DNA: TGTGCCAGCAGCGTAGTTCCAGGGATCTCTGGAAACACCATATATTTT
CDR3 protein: CASSVVPGISGNTIYF

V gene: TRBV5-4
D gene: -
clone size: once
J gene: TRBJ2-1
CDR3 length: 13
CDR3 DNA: TGTGCCAGCAGCCTGGGGCTCGGGGGACCTCAGTTCTTC
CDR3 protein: CASSLGLGGPQFF

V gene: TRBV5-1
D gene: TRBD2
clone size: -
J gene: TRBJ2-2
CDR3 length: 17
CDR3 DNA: TGCGCCAGCAGCACTGGACTAGCGGGAGGAACCACCGGGGAGCTGTTTTTT
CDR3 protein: CASSTGLAGGTTGELFF

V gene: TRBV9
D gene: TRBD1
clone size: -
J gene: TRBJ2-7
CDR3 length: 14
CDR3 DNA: TGTGCCAGCAGCGTCGGGACAGGGGCTTACGAGCAGTACTTC
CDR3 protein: CASSVGTGAYEQYF

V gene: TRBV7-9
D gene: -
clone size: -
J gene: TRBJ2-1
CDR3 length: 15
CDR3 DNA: TGTGCCAGCAGAACCATAAGGAGCTCCTACAATGAGCAGTTCTTC
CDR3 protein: CASRTIRSSYNEQFF

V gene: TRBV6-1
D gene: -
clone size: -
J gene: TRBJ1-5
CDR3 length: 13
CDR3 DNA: TGTGCCAGCAGTGAACAGGGTTGGCAGCCCCAGCATTTT
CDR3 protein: CASSEQGWQPQHF

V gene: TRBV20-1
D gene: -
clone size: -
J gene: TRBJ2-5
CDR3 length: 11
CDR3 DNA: TGCAGTGCCGGATCCGGGGAGACCCAGTACTTC
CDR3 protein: CSAGSGETQYF

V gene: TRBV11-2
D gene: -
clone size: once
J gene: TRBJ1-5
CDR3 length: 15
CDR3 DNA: TGTGCCAGCAGCTTAAGCCTGGACAGTGGGCAGCCCCAGCATTTT
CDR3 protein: CASSLSLDSGQPQHF

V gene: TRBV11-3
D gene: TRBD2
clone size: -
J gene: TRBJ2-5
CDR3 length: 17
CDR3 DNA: TGTGCCAGCAGCTTAGAGGAAATAGCGGGAGCCAGGGGGACCCAGTACTTC
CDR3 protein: CASSLEEIAGARGTQYF

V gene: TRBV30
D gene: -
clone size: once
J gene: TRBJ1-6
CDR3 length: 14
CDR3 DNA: TGTGCCTGGAGTGTGGCGGGGTCATATTCACCCCTCCACTTT
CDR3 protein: CAWSVAGSYSPLHF

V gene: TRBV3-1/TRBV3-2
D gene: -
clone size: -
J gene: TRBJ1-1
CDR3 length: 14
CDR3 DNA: TGTGCCAGCAGCCAGGTGGCAGGGGACACTGAAGCTTTCTTT
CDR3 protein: CASSQVAGDTEAFF

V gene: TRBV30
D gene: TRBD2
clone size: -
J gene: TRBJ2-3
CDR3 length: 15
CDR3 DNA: TGTGCCTGGAGTGCTCCGGGACTAGGGGTAGATACGCAGTATTTT
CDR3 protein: CAWSAPGLGVDTQYF

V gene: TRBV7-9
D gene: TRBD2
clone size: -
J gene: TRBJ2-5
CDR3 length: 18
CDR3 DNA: TGTGCCAGCAGCCAGGGGACTAGCTCCTTGGGTCTTCAAGAGACCCAGTACTTC
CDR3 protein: CASSQGTSSLGLQETQYF

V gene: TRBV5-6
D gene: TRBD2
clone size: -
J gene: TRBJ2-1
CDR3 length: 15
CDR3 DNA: TGTGCCAGCAGCCCGTCAGGGCTAGCGGTTTATGAGCAGTTCTTC
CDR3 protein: CASSPSGLAVYEQFF

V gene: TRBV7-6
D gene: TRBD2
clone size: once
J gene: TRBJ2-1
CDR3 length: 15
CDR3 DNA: TGTGCCAGCAGCTTAGAGTGGGAGGGCTACAATGAGCAGTTCTTC
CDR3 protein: CASSLEWEGYNEQFF

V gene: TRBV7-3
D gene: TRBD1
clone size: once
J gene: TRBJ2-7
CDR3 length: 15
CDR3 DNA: TGTGCCAGCAGCATACTCCCGGGACAGGGCTACGAGCAGTACTTC
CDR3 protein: CASSILPGQGYEQYF

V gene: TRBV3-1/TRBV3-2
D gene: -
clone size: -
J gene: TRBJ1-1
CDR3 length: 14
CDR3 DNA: TGTGCCAGCAGCCTCGCACAGCTGAACACTGAAGCTTTCTTT
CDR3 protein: CASSLAQLNTEAFF

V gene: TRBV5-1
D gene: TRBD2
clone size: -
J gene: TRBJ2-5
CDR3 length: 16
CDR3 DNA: TGCGCCAGCAGCTTGGCCGGGCGGGAGGGCCAAGAGACCCAGTACTTC
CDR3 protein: CASSLAGREGQETQYF

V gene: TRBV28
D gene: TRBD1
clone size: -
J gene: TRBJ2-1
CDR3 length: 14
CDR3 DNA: TGTGCCAGCAGTTTAGGGGACAGAGACAATGAGCAGTTCTTC
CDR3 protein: CASSLGDRDNEQFF

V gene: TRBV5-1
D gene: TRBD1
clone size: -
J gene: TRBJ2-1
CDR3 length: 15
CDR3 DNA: TGCGCCAGCAGCCCCATCTACAGGGGGTACAATGAGCAGTTCTTC
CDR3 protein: CASSPIYRGYNEQFF

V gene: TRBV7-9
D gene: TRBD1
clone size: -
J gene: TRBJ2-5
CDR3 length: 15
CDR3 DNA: TGTGCCAGCAGCTTAGCTGGGACAGAGCAAGAGACCCAGTACTTC
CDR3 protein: CASSLAGTEQETQYF

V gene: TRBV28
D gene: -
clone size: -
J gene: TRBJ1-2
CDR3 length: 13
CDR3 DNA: TGTGCCAGCAGTTCAAGCCACAGGGATGGCTACACCTTC
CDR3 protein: CASSSSHRDGYTF

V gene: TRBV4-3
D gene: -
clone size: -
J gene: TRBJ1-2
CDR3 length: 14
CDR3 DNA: TGCGCCAGCAGCCAAGAGGACAATGGGCAGGGCTACACCTTC
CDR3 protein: CASSQEDNGQGYTF

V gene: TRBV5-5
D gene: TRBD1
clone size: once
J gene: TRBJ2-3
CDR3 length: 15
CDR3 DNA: TGTGCCAGCAGCCGCGGACAGGGAAGCACAGATACGCAGTATTTT
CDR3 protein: CASSRGQGSTDTQYF

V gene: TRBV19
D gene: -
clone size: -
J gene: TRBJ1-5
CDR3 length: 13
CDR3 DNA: TGTGCCATTGACGGACAGTTCAATCAGCCCCAGCATTTT
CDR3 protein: CAIDGQFNQPQHF

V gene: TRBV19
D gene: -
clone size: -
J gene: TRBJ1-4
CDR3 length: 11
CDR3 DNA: TGTGCCAGTAGTTTCCAGTGGAGACTGTTTTTT
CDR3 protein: CASSFQWRLFF

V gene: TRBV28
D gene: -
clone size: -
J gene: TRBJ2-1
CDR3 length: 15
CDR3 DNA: TGTGCCAGCAAGGAGGGAGCCTTCTCCTACAATGAGCAGTTCTTC
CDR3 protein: CASKEGAFSYNEQFF

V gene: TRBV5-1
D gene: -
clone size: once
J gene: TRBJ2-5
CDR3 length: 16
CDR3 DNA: TGCGCCAGCAGCTTGGCGGCTGCGGGGGCGCAAGAGACCCAGTACTTC
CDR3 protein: CASSLAAAGAQETQYF

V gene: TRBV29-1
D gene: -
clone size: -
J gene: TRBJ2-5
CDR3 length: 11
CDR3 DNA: TGCAGCGTTGCGGGTGAAGAGACCCAGTACTTC
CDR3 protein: CSVAGEETQYF

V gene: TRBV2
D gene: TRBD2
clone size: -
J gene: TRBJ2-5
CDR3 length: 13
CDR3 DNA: TGTGCCAGCAGCTCGGGAGGAGGAAAGACCCAGTACTTC
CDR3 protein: CASSSGGGKTQYF

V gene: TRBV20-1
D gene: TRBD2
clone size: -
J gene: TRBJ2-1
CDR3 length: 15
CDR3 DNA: TGCAGTGCTAGTTTCGCGGGAGGGCCCATCCATGAGCAGTTCTTC
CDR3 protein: CSASFAGGPIHEQFF

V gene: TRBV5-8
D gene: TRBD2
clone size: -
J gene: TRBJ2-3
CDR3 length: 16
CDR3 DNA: TGTGCCAGCAGCCTAGGAGCTAGCGGGACCACAGATACGCAGTATTTT
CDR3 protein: CASSLGASGTTDTQYF

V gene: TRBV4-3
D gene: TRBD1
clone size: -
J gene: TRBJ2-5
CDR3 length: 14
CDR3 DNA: TGCGCCAGCAGCCAACAACAGGGGCCAGAGACCCAGTACTTC
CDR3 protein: CASSQQQGPETQYF

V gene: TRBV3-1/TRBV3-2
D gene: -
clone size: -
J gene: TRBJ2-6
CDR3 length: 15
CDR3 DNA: TGTGCCAGCAGCCAATGGGGGGTTGGGGCCAACGTCCTGACTTTC
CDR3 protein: CASSQWGVGANVLTF

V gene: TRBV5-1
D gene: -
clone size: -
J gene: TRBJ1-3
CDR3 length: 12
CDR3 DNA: TGCGCCAGCAGCTTTGAGGGAAACACCATATATTTT
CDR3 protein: CASSFEGNTIYF

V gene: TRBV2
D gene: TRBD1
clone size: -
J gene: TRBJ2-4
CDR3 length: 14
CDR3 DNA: TGTGCCAGCAACCCGACAGGGTCCAAAAACATTCAGTACTTC
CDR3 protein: CASNPTGSKNIQYF

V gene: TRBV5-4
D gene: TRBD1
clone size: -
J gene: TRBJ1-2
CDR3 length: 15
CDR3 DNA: TGTGCCAGCAGCCTGGTAAAACAGGGGGCGCTTGGCTACACCTTC
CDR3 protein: CASSLVKQGALGYTF

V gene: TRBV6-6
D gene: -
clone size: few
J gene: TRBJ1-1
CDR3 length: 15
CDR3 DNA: TGTGCCAGCAGCGGGACAAGTGTTCAAGGCACTGAAGCTTTCTTT
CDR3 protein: CASSGTSVQGTEAFF

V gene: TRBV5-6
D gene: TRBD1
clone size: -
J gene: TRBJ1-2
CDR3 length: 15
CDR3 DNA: TGTGCCAGCAGCATTCGACAGGGAGCGTACTATGGCTACACCTTC
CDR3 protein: CASSIRQGAYYGYTF

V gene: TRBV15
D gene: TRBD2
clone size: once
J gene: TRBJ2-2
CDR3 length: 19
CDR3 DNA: TGTGCCACCAGCAGGAGAACAGGTCTAGCGGGAGTTAGGACCGGGGAGCTGTTTTTT
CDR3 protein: CATSRRTGLAGVRTGELFF

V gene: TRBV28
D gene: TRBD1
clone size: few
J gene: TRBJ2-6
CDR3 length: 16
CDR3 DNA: TGTGCCAGCAGTGCTACCGACAGGGCTGGGGCCAACGTCCTGACTTTC
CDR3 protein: CASSATDRAGANVLTF

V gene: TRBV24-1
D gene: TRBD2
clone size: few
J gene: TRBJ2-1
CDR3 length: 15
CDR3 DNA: TGTGCCACCAGTCTGACTAGCGGGAGCTACAATGAGCAGTTCTTC
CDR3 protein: CATSLTSGSYNEQFF

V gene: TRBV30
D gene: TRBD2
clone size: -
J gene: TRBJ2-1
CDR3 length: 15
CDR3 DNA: TGTGCCTGGAGTGTTATAGCGGGAAGTTACAATGAGCAGTTCTTC
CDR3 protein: CAWSVIAGSYNEQFF